These T cell receptor beta chains were read from a single sample in a study of blood T cell repertoires in COVID-19. Assay used: immunoSEQ multiplex PCR; TCRdb lists only in-frame clones, some missing. The top ten clones hold about 7% of a sample with roughly 250,000 clones, 87% of them seen once. The sequenced material came from peripheral blood. These receptors all stem from a man aged 55 to 70 who had recovered from COVID-19. Both conserved end residues are part of each CDR3. A D gene is named only where the DNA matches it firmly. Clone size, where shown, is once, few, many, or a class for clones that have expanded.

clone size	V gene	D gene	J gene	CDR3 DNA	CDR3 protein
once	TRBV6-2/TRBV6-3	TRBD1	TRBJ1-2	TGTGCCAGCAGTTGGGGACAGGGGCGGGCGGAAGGCTACACCTTC	CASSWGQGRAEGYTF
once	TRBV7-9	TRBD1	TRBJ1-1	TGTGCCAGCAGCTCCCAGACAGGGGGAGGTGAAGCTTTCTTT	CASSSQTGGGEAFF
.	TRBV2	TRBD1	TRBJ1-5	TGTGCCAGCAGTCTCAACCGGGACAGGGGCGCGAGAGGCGGCAATCAGCCCCAGCATTTT	CASSLNRDRGARGGNQPQHF
few	TRBV30	TRBD1	TRBJ2-2	TGTGCCAGCCACAGGGGGCGCTTAACCGGGGAGCTGTTTTTT	CASHRGRLTGELFF
few	TRBV9	.	TRBJ2-3	TGTGCCAGCAGCTCACGACAGGACACAGATACGCAGTATTTT	CASSSRQDTDTQYF
.	TRBV25-1	.	TRBJ2-1	TGTGCCAGCAGTGAAGTCAGGGCTGAGCAGTTCTTC	CASSEVRAEQFF
.	TRBV11-2	.	TRBJ2-4	TGTGCCAGCAGCTTAGAGACAGGACCCAAAAACATTCAGTACTTC	CASSLETGPKNIQYF
.	TRBV7-2	.	TRBJ2-3	TGTGCCAGCAGCTTAGCCCGGGGACTCTACGGCACAGATACGCAGTATTTT	CASSLARGLYGTDTQYF
many	TRBV7-2	.	TRBJ2-2	TGTGCCAGCAGCCTCCTCGGGGTCACCGGGGAGCTGTTTTTT	CASSLLGVTGELFF
.	TRBV19	.	TRBJ2-6	TGTGCCAGTAAGAGGCAGTACTATGGGGCCAACGTCCTGACTTTC	CASKRQYYGANVLTF
.	TRBV5-4	TRBD1	TRBJ2-1	TGTGCCAGCAGCTTAGGAGTAGTACAGGGGTCCTACAATGAGCAGTTCTTC	CASSLGVVQGSYNEQFF
.	TRBV25-1	TRBD1	TRBJ1-2	TGTGCCAGCAGTGATACCAACAGGGGGCTGTATGGCTACACCTTC	CASSDTNRGLYGYTF
.	TRBV19	.	TRBJ2-4	TGTGCCAGTTCGAGGGCCAAAAACATTCAGTACTTC	CASSRAKNIQYF
.	TRBV5-1	.	TRBJ1-6	TGCGCCAGCAGCTTGGGACAGCGAGAATCCCTCCACTTT	CASSLGQRESLHF
.	TRBV18	.	TRBJ2-2	TGTGCCAGCTCACCAAGTCAGGCGCTTACCGGGGAGCTGTTTTTT	CASSPSQALTGELFF
few	TRBV5-5	.	TRBJ2-5	TGTGCCAGCAGCTTGGAGGCCAGACTGGGAGAGACCCAGTACTTC	CASSLEARLGETQYF
.	TRBV10-3	TRBD1	TRBJ1-2	TGTGCCATCAGGGGGACAGGGGTAAACTATGGCTACACCTTC	CAIRGTGVNYGYTF
.	TRBV18	.	TRBJ2-2	TGTGCCAGCTCCCAACACATAACGAACACCGGGGAGCTGTTTTTT	CASSQHITNTGELFF
.	TRBV6-5	.	TRBJ1-1	TGTGCCAGCAGTTATAGGTGGGGGAGGGAAGGAGCTTTCTTT	CASSYRWGREGAFF
.	TRBV7-9	TRBD1	TRBJ1-1	TGTGCCAGCAGCGACTTTCAACAGGGGGCGAACACTGAAGCTTTCTTT	CASSDFQQGANTEAFF
.	TRBV7-9	.	TRBJ1-5	TGTGCCAGCAGCACTGCATTCGGGCCCCAGCATTTT	CASSTAFGPQHF
.	TRBV20-1	.	TRBJ2-1	TGCAGTGCAGGGGAAATACATGAGCAGTTCTTC	CSAGEIHEQFF
.	TRBV5-5	TRBD1	TRBJ1-5	TGTGCCAGCAGACCGGACAGGATGGAAAGTCAGCCCCAGCATTTT	CASRPDRMESQPQHF